Reported below is one T cell receptor beta chain. The target antigen is unknown. With the ViraFEST assay, the study expanded antigen-specific CD4+ T cells using viral peptide pools, then sequenced them. Researchers isolated CD4+ T cells once approximately eleven days of culture had elapsed. Participants each got two BNT162b2 or mRNA-1273 vaccine doses. Nobody among the vaccine recipients had prior SARS-CoV-2 infection (nucleocapsid antibodies were negative). The length of the CDR3 is 11 residues. The V end was cut by 5 bases, the J end by 7 bases, with 7 bases between. Germline CDR1 is KGHDR and CDR2 is SFDVKD. The repertoire was sequenced with immunoSEQ multiplex PCR; TCRdb's copy has only in-frame clones and lacks some. The table records about 61,000 clones, around three quarters of them present only once. This sample stems from a study of vaccination effects on CD4 cells after COVID-19.

The rearrangement uses TRBV24-1 and TRBJ1-1; D is uncertain. The input for sequencing was CD4+ T cells from PBMCs cultured with HCoV-229E spike peptides, taken after COVID-19 vaccination. The sequence was collected from a human donor who received a COVID-19 vaccine. The CDR3 coding sequence is TGTGCCACCAGTGGGTGGGGTGAAGCTTTCTTT. This gives the protein CATSGWGEAFF.